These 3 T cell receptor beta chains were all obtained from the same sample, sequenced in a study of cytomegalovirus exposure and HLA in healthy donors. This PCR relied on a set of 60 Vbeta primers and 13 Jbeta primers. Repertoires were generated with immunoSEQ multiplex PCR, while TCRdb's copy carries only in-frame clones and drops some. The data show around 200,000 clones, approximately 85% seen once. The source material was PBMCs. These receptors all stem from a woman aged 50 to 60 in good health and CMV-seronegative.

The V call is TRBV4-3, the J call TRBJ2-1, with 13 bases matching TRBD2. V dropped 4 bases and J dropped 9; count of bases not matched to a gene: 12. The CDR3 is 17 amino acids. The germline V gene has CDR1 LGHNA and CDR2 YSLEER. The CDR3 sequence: CASSLGLAGEEGTEQFF. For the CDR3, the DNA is TGCGCCAGCAGCCTAGGACTAGCGGGAGAGGAAGGGACTGAGCAGTTCTTC.

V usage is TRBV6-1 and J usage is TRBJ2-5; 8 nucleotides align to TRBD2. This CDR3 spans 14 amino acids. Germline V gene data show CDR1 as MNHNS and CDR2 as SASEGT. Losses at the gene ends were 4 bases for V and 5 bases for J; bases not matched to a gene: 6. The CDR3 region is CASSGTGGPETQYF. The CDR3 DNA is TGTGCCAGCAGTGGTACGGGAGGGCCTGAGACCCAGTACTTC.

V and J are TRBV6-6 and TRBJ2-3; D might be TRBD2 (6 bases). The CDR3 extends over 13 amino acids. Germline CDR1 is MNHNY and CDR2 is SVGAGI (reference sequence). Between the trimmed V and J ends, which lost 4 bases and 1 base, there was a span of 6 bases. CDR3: CASSLAGTDTQYF. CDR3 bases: TGTGCCAGCAGTTTAGCGGGCACAGATACGCAGTATTTT.